The sequence of this TCR beta chain was determined in a study of metastatic and nonmetastatic thyroid tumors. Study summary: Both malignant and benign thyroid patients supplied peripheral blood and tumor or nodule tissue samples, across which the repertoires of these patients were then compared.

This clone was detected many times. Its specificity is unknown. The V end was cut by 0 bases, the J end by 5 bases, with 4 bases between. CDR3 length: 11 residues. Germline V gives CDR1 DFQATT, CDR2 SNEGSKA (reference sequence). General study results and limits: Patients with malignant thyroid tumors reportedly had significantly higher TCR beta diversity than those with benign nodules, in blood and tumor.

Each patient went into thyroid surgery without having received any treatment. TCRdb reassembled clones from the PCR reads with MiXCR. The sample lists around 26,000 clones, roughly 20% occurring once. This sequence was found in a female donor with papillary thyroid cancer or a benign thyroid nodule (not recorded which). Some clones in this sample may be carry-over from other donors' samples. This chain connects TRBV20-1 to TRBJ1-2; no clear D gene. Input material: adjacent normal tissue. CDR3 in DNA: TGCAGTGCTAGAGATCGATATGGCTACACCTTC. As protein: CSARDRYGYTF.